This passage covers 10 T cell receptor beta chains from one sample sequenced in a study of blood T cells in healthy people across ages. Then a second PCR, running about 7 to 11 cycles, was carried out with a sample-barcoded 5' primer and a J-beta primer mix. MiXCR, applied by TCRdb to the 5' RACE reads, yields one record per CDR3 protein. The data contain some 1,500,000 distinct CDR3 sequences, approximately 42% of them seen just once; the ten biggest clones take up around 4%. Sequencing used blood. Receptors originate from a woman aged 18-29 years in good health.

J is TRBJ1-1 and V is TRBV27; a weak D match, TRBD1 (5 bases). The CDR3 runs 14 residues. The germline gives CDR1 MNHEY, CDR2 SMNVEV (reference sequence). V lost 6 bases and J 6 bases, leaving 17 bases between the germline ends. The CDR3 reads CASRPGPLGAEAFF. The DNA of the CDR3 is TGTGCCAGCAGGCCAGGTCCCTTAGGGGCTGAAGCTTTCTTT.

J is TRBJ1-2 and V is TRBV7-9, with D tentatively TRBD1 (5 bases). The V gene lost 0 bases and the J gene lost 7 bases, with 9 bases spanning the gap. Germline CDR1 reads SEHNR; CDR2 reads FQNEAQ (reference sequence). The CDR3 loop spans 13 amino acids. DNA of the CDR3: TGTGCCAGCAGCTTAGCAGGGGAGATTGGCTACACCTTC. Protein product: CASSLAGEIGYTF.

V and J are TRBV20-1 and TRBJ1-2, with D maybe TRBD1 (5 bases). The V end was cut by 3 bases, the J end by 4 bases, with 18 bases between. The CDR3 consists of 15 residues. Per germline, CDR1 DFQATT and CDR2 SNEGSKA (reference sequence). CDR3 sequence: CSASFRRQFFYGYTF. Written as DNA, the CDR3 is TGCAGTGCTAGCTTCAGGCGACAGTTCTTCTATGGCTACACCTTC.

This chain links TRBV9 with TRBJ2-7; 8 bases agree with TRBD2. V was pared by 4 bases and J by 7 bases, with 13 bases of the junction left unmatched. Germline CDR1 and CDR2: SGDLS and YYNGEE. The CDR3 length is 15 residues. The CDR3 coding sequence is TGTGCCAGCAGCCCCAGCGGGAGCTCCTCCAATGAGCAGTACTTC. This translates into CASSPSGSSSNEQYF.

This chain connects TRBV12-3 or TRBV12-4 to TRBJ1-5, with a weak D call TRBD1 (6 bases). The ends were cut back, 6 bases at V and 7 bases at J, with 19 bases in the middle. CDR3 size: 15 residues. The CDR3 reads CASSRKQGSGQPQHF. CDR3 DNA: TGTGCCAGCAGCCGGAAACAGGGATCAGGGCAGCCCCAGCATTTT.

The chain uses TRBV29-1 and TRBJ2-4, with 11 bases matching TRBD2. The last part of the DNA fits TRBJ2-7 better; the J call may be wrong. Germline CDR1 and CDR2: SQVTM and ANQGSEA. CDR3 length equals 14 residues. Here the CDR3 reads CSVLTSGGLYEQYF. DNA of the CDR3: TGCAGCGTCCTAACTAGCGGGGGCCTCTACGAGCAGTACTTC.

This clonotype was seen a few times. V and J are TRBV6-2 or TRBV6-3 and TRBJ1-5; 9 bases are shared with TRBD1. In germline, CDR1 is MNHEY, CDR2 SVGEGT. With V trimmed by 2 bases and J by 4 bases, 3 bases remained unmatched. This CDR3 comprises 15 residues. This CDR3 is CASSYIDRGNQPQHF. In DNA, the CDR3 is TGTGCCAGCAGTTACATCGACAGGGGGAATCAGCCCCAGCATTTT.

This clonotype was seen a single time. The rearrangement links TRBV10-3 to TRBJ1-2, with D unclear. V dropped 1 base and J dropped 4 bases, with 7 bases sitting between them. CDR3 size: 13 residues. CDR1 is ENHRY, CDR2 SYGVKD, per germline. In nucleotides, the CDR3 is TGTGCCATCAGTGAGTGGGAAGTCTATGGCTACACCTTC. It is translated as CAISEWEVYGYTF.

The CDR3: CASSLTSWHEQYF. The CDR3 DNA is TGTGCCAGCAGCCTGACTAGCTGGCATGAGCAGTACTTC. This chain connects TRBV12-3 or TRBV12-4 to TRBJ2-5; the match to TRBD2 covers 7 bases. V lost 6 bases and J lost 11; bases outside the gene matches: 12. The CDR3 length is 13 residues.

This clonotype was observed a few times. The chain carries TRBV12-3 or TRBV12-4 and TRBJ2-3; D uncertain. Between the trimmed V and J ends, which lost 6 bases and 2 bases, there was a span of 18 bases. The CDR3 contains 16 residues. DNA of the CDR3: TGTGCCAGCAGACCTACCCCACTACTATCCACAGATACGCAGTATTTT. It specifies CASRPTPLLSTDTQYF.